This T cell receptor (beta chain) appears in the sequencing data of a study of metastatic and nonmetastatic thyroid tumors. The wider study: Where malignant and benign thyroid patients were concerned, repertoires were compared across blood and tumor or nodule tissue.

Through MiXCR, TCRdb re-clonotyped the PCR reads. This table has roughly 36,000 clones, 25% to 30% appearing once. CDR1 and CDR2 (germline): LNHDA, SQIVND (reference sequence). J lost 4 bases, V lost 6 bases, and 6 bases had no gene match. The CDR3 covers 14 residues. Treatment of any kind had been given to no patient before thyroid surgery. The sample taken for sequencing was blood. The receptor comes from a female donor with papillary thyroid cancer or a benign thyroid nodule (not recorded which). Some clones in this sample may be carry-over from other donors' samples. The chain has TRBV19 and TRBJ1-5; 7 bases match TRBD1. CDR3 in amino acids: CASSKTGFNQPQHF. CDR3 DNA sequence: TGTGCCAGTAGCAAGACAGGGTTTAATCAGCCCCAGCATTTT.